The clone carrying this T cell receptor beta chain was counted a single time. This sample was taken from a study of blood T cell repertoires in COVID-19. On the study more broadly: The cDNA or gDNA used as material had been derived from T cells, B-cell-depleted T cells, or PBMCs.

Original data processing: Using reference gene primer amplification, nucleated cell counts were estimated. Profiling relied on immunoSEQ multiplex PCR, and the TCRdb table lists in-frame clones only, not all of them. V and J calls and clone size are those listed in that table; D and trimming were worked out from the DNA. Here the sample spans roughly 99,000 clones, about three quarters being singletons. The CDR3 has 16 residues. From germline, CDR1 is SGHTA and CDR2 FQGNSA. The germline V and J ends were trimmed by 1 base and 1 base, with 13 bases remaining between them. This chain uses TRBV7-2 with TRBJ2-5; D gene ambiguous. The TCR originated in a man in his 70s with acute or convalescent COVID-19. The sample taken for sequencing was peripheral blood. CDR3 nucleotide sequence: TGTGCCAGCAGCTTAGATTTTGCTAGATCCCAAGAGACCCAGTACTTC. Translation: CASSLDFARSQETQYF.